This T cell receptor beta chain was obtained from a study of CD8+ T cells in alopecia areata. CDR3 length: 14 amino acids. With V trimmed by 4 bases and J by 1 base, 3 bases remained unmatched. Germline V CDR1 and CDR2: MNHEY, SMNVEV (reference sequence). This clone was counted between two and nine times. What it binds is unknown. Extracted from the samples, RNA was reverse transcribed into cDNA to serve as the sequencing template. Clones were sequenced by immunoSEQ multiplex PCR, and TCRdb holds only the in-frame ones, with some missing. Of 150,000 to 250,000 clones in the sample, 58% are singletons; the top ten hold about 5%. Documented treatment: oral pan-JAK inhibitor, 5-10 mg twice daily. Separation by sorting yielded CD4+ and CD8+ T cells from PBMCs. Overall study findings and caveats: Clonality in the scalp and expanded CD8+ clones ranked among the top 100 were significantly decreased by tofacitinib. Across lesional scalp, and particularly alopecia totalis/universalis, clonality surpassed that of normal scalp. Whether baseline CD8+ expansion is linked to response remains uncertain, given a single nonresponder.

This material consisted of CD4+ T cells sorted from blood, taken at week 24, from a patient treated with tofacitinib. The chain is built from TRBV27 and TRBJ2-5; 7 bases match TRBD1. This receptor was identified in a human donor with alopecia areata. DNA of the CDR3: TGTGCCAGCAGTTCAGCAGGGGGCCAAGAGACCCAGTACTTC. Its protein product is CASSSAGGQETQYF.